This record covers a single T cell receptor (beta chain). This clonotype was seen once. The antigen this receptor binds is unknown. Base qualities are not provided; no much larger clone lies one nucleotide away. This record belongs to a study of T-cell memory formation after mild COVID-19 (dated by TCRdb to the early 2020s). General notes on the study: TCR sequence clusters from the two donors were found to be largely donor specific. In a couple of donors, T-cell clones that expanded and contracted after mild COVID-19 were followed by sequencing TCRalpha and TCRbeta repertoires longitudinally. The cohort was made up of two young adult volunteers, one female and one male, who were previously healthy. Results the study describes overall, beyond this receptor: The study covered only a couple of mild cases, and larger cohorts including severe cases with pre-infection samples were considered necessary. Contracting CD4+ clones appeared mostly in the CM and EM memory subsets, whereas CD8+ clones were enriched in EMRA. Some responding clones were detected in pre-infection memory, which suggested that pre-existing cross-reactive memory T cells had joined the SARS-CoV-2 response. The second-wave clones that peaked on day 37 were not confirmed to be SARS-CoV-2 specific. Clones contracting from day 15 to 85 had balanced CD4/CD8 phenotypes, while a second wave expanding from day 15 to 37 was biased towards CD4+.

PBMCs were isolated by Ficoll-Paque density gradient centrifugation. The sample was run on an Illumina NovaSeq 6000. Using 5'RACE with constant-segment primers, TCRalpha and TCRbeta cDNA libraries were constructed, with sample barcodes and unique molecular identifiers added in the process. Trizol reagent was used to extract RNA from every sample. The libraries were amplified in two PCR steps, and the second step added a second sample barcode and Illumina TruSeq adapters. Sequencing of libraries was performed on an Illumina NovaSeq with 2 x 150 bp paired-end reads. The authors' analysis ran thus. With migec v1.2.7, reads were demultiplexed and then collapsed into UMI-guided consensus sequences. Using mixcr v2.1.11, UMI consensuses were aligned to TRA and TRB V and J templates and then assembled into clonotypes. A clonotype was counted as expanded or contracted only when both edgeR and NoisET called the clonotype significant, with the noise models trained on biological replicates. For edgeR calls, the thresholds were a false discovery rate-adjusted p below 0.01 and a log2 fold-change of 1. As an exploratory analysis of dynamics, max-normalized trajectories of the 1000 most abundant clonotypes were examined with PCA combined with hierarchical clustering. The CD4 or CD8 phenotype of responding clones was assigned using the separately sequenced CD4+ and CD8+ repertoires. Clones were called with MiXCR by TCRdb after fastp trimmed the public reads at Q25, and only in-frame beta chains were retained. Entries are consolidated by CDR3 protein sequence, retaining the most common genes and DNA. The V and J calls here are based on TCRdb, not the publication. Across this sample there are roughly 400,000 distinct CDR3 sequences, with approximately 25% seen only once. Together, the top ten hold 7.5% to 10% of the sample.

The sample consisted of PBMCs or a T cell subset sorted from them (not recorded which). This clonotype was sampled from an adult woman who had mild COVID-19 (a few samples of this study predate the infection). The sample titles of this study are shuffled in the database, so cell type and time point are left out; the donor was told from shared clones.

CDR3 reads: CASSSSPARAFTGELFF. The base sequence is TGTGCCAGCAGCTCCTCTCCGGCAAGAGCGTTTACTGGGGAGCTGTTTTTT. The V gene is TRBV7-6 and the J gene is TRBJ2-2, with the D gene uncertain. CDR1 is given as SGHVS and CDR2 as FNYEAQ, both from the germline V gene. The junction shows trimming of 4 bases on V and 8 bases on J, plus 23 bases between the germline ends. The CDR3 numbers 17 residues from cysteine through phenylalanine. CDR3 DNA is the only sequence kept; it has 51 bases, read in frame from the first base.